This T cell receptor beta chain was retrieved from a study of cytomegalovirus exposure and HLA in healthy donors. General observations from the study: Whilst most TCR sequences proved rare, a subset of public TCRs occurred across many donors. According to the study, approximately 150 TCR beta chains were cytomegalovirus-associated.

With V trimmed by 1 base and J by 2 bases, 2 bases remained unmatched. Per the germline V gene, CDR1 is SGHTA and CDR2 is FQGNSA. The CDR3 is made up of 16 amino acids. The protocol was immunoSEQ multiplex PCR, while the TCRdb copy is restricted to in-frame clones and leaves out a portion. The sample lists 110,000 to 150,000 clones, roughly nine tenths occurring once. Remarks on this clone: Its antigen is undetermined.

Sequencing was done on a sample of PBMCs. This TCR came from a man younger than 35 in good health and CMV-seronegative. The chain couples TRBV7-2 to TRBJ2-3; 11 nucleotides match TRBD1. The CDR3, as DNA: TGTGCCAGCAGCTTAGGGGACAGGGGGGCCACAGATACGCAGTATTTT. This encodes CASSLGDRGATDTQYF.